The entry that follows covers one T cell receptor beta chain sequence. A single record per CDR3 protein comes from TCRdb applying MiXCR to the 5' RACE reads. The data hold about 270,000 distinct CDR3 sequences, with 16% observed a single time. The entry originates in a study of T-cell memory formation after mild COVID-19. The V gene's germline CDR1 is MNHEY and CDR2 SVGAGI. CDR3 length: 15 residues. Trimming pared 4 bases from V and 0 bases from J, leaving 11 bases between. The J gene is TRBJ2-3, the V gene TRBV6-5; D unclear. What was sequenced was PBMCs or a T cell subset sorted from them (not recorded which). This sequence originates from a man younger than 35 who had mild COVID-19 (a few samples of this study predate the infection). Cell type and time point are not known. This chain's CDR3 is CASSSQAGSTDTQYF. The CDR3 DNA follows: TGTGCCAGCAGTTCGCAGGCTGGGAGCACAGATACGCAGTATTTT.